A selection of T cell receptor beta chains follows, all from one sample in a study of T cells in Graves' hyperthyroidism and ophthalmopathy. TCRdb recomputed calls from the multiplex PCR reads with MiXCR, one row per CDR3 protein. The sample comprises around 600,000 distinct CDR3 sequences, 14% of which are singletons, and about 6.6% rests with the top ten. The sample was blood. The receptors were gathered from a woman younger than 30 with Graves' ophthalmopathy. Both conserved end residues are part of each CDR3. D genes are given only for firm matches. Expanded clones are given a class, and other clones once, few, many or no size at all.

D gene	CDR3 length	V gene	J gene	clone size	CDR3 protein	CDR3 DNA
TRBD2	17	TRBV6-5	TRBJ2-3	once	CASSLRASGSATYTQYF	TGTGCCAGCAGTTTGAGGGCTAGCGGGAGTGCAACATATACGCAGTATTTT
-	13	TRBV20-1	TRBJ2-3	-	CSARGQPTDTQYF	TGCAGTGCTAGGGGGCAGCCAACAGATACGCAGTATTTT
-	16	TRBV11-2	TRBJ1-2	many	CASSLEHAIQGRGYTF	TGTGCCAGCAGCTTAGAACATGCGATACAGGGTCGCGGCTACACCTTC
-	16	TRBV12-3/TRBV12-4	TRBJ1-3	many	CASSLWQGHSGNTIYF	TGTGCCAGCAGTTTATGGCAGGGACACTCTGGAAACACCATATATTTT
-	12	TRBV19	TRBJ1-2	few	CASRGFNYGYTF	TGTGCCAGTAGGGGTTTTAACTATGGCTACACCTTC
-	12	TRBV2	TRBJ2-7	many	CASTAGSYEQYF	TGTGCCAGCACAGCAGGCTCCTACGAGCAGTACTTC
-	11	TRBV24-1	TRBJ1-1	many	CATSDSRGAFF	TGTGCCACCAGTGATTCCAGGGGAGCTTTCTTT
TRBD1	15	TRBV19	TRBJ1-2	-	CASSTWTGGVYGYTF	TGTGCCAGTAGTACTTGGACAGGTGGGGTATATGGCTACACCTTC
-	15	TRBV7-9	TRBJ1-1	many	CASSNPAGVVAEAFF	TGTGCCAGCAGTAACCCGGCGGGGGTGGTGGCTGAAGCTTTCTTT
-	14	TRBV12-3/TRBV12-4	TRBJ1-1	many	CASSPHRFNTEAFF	TGTGCCAGCAGTCCCCACAGATTCAACACTGAAGCTTTCTTT
-	14	TRBV29-1	TRBJ2-1	few	CSVILGPPWGEQFF	TGCAGCGTGATACTGGGCCCCCCTTGGGGTGAGCAGTTCTTC
-	15	TRBV6-1	TRBJ1-4	-	CASRFQGTQNEKLFF	TGTGCCAGCAGGTTCCAGGGGACCCAGAATGAAAAACTGTTTTTT
-	15	TRBV3-1	TRBJ1-4	few	CASSRQGALNEKLFF	TGTGCCAGCAGCCGTCAAGGGGCCCTTAATGAAAAACTGTTTTTT
TRBD2	13	TRBV9	TRBJ2-7	-	CASSSGTTLEQYF	TGTGCCAGCAGTTCCGGGACTACCCTCGAGCAGTACTTC
-	16	TRBV4-2	TRBJ1-4	few	CASSQGGGETNEKLFF	TGTGCCAGCAGCCAAGGAGGGGGGGAAACTAATGAAAAACTGTTTTTT
TRBD2	20	TRBV7-9	TRBJ2-7	many	CASSLRDRGLAGRPVYEQYF	TGTGCCAGCAGCCTGAGGGACAGGGGACTAGCGGGAAGGCCCGTTTACGAGCAGTACTTC
-	14	TRBV29-1	TRBJ2-5	many	CSVGGSSPQETQYF	TGCAGCGTTGGCGGCAGCTCGCCCCAAGAGACCCAGTACTTC
TRBD1	20	TRBV2	TRBJ2-2	many	CASNVVGTGDPTSDTGELFF	TGTGCCAGCAATGTGGTCGGGACAGGAGACCCCACCTCCGACACCGGGGAGCTGTTTTTT
-	13	TRBV5-6	TRBJ1-1	many	CASSLVTNTEAFF	TGTGCCAGCAGCTTGGTGACAAACACTGAAGCTTTCTTT
-	15	TRBV12-3/TRBV12-4	TRBJ1-4	-	CASALLDPGYEKLFF	TGTGCCAGCGCCCTTCTGGACCCAGGTTATGAAAAACTGTTTTTT
-	16	TRBV20-1	TRBJ2-7	many	CSANKQGGPGSYEQYF	TGCAGTGCTAACAAACAGGGAGGGCCGGGCTCCTACGAGCAGTACTTC
-	12	TRBV18	TRBJ2-1	many	CASSPGREQQFF	TGTGCCAGCTCACCTGGCCGGGAACAGCAGTTCTTC
-	13	TRBV3-1	TRBJ1-2	-	CASSQGALYYYTF	TGTGCCAGCAGCCAAGGGGCCCTCTATTATTACACCTTC
-	12	TRBV29-1	TRBJ2-5	many	CSVESQEETQYF	TGCAGCGTTGAAAGTCAAGAAGAGACCCAGTACTTC
-	18	TRBV24-1	TRBJ2-2	many	CATSARRDRWKNTGELFF	TGTGCCACCAGTGCTCGCAGGGATAGGTGGAAGAACACCGGGGAGCTGTTTTTT
-	15	TRBV5-1	TRBJ1-5	few	CASSLEGGRGQPQHF	TGCGCCAGCAGCTTGGAGGGGGGGCGGGGTCAGCCCCAGCATTTT
-	11	TRBV28	TRBJ2-7	many	CASSFLYEQYF	TGTGCCAGCAGCTTCCTCTACGAGCAGTACTTC
-	13	TRBV28	TRBJ1-4	-	CASSLGRMEKLFF	TGTGCCAGCAGTTTAGGGAGGATGGAAAAACTGTTTTTT
-	14	TRBV18	TRBJ1-4	-	CASSRDTKGEKLFF	TGTGCCAGCTCACGGGACACCAAGGGTGAAAAACTGTTTTTT
TRBD1	14	TRBV5-1	TRBJ1-1	few	CASSLVDRGGEAFF	TGCGCCAGCAGCTTGGTAGACAGGGGAGGTGAAGCTTTCTTT
TRBD1	15	TRBV6-4	TRBJ1-1	-	CASSAVDRGRTEAFF	TGTGCCAGCAGTGCGGTGGACAGGGGCCGAACTGAAGCTTTCTTT
TRBD2	21	TRBV4-2	TRBJ2-7	-	CASSQRTGWQGLAGSLHEQYF	TGTGCCAGCAGCCAAAGGACCGGCTGGCAGGGACTAGCGGGATCCCTGCACGAGCAGTACTTC
-	10	TRBV28	TRBJ2-3	many	CASAGYTQYF	TGTGCCAGCGCCGGTTATACGCAGTATTTT
-	14	TRBV28	TRBJ1-1	many	CASSTGTLNTEAFF	TGTGCCAGCAGTACCGGGACCTTGAACACTGAAGCTTTCTTT
-	15	TRBV7-9	TRBJ2-1	many	CASSLDSSTYNEQFF	TGTGCCAGCAGCTTAGACTCGAGTACGTACAATGAGCAGTTCTTC
TRBD1	14	TRBV6-1	TRBJ2-4	-	CASSQGVVKNIQYF	TGTGCCAGTTCACAGGGGGTAGTCAAAAACATTCAGTACTTC
-	17	TRBV4-3	TRBJ1-6	many	CASSQDRAGTNNSPLHF	TGCGCCAGCAGCCAAGATCGCGCAGGGACAAACAATTCACCCCTCCACTTT
TRBD1	19	TRBV7-9	TRBJ2-3	few	CASSRLGSGTAFRTDTQYF	TGTGCCAGCAGCCGGCTGGGGTCAGGGACAGCGTTTCGCACAGATACGCAGTATTTT
-	14	TRBV20-1	TRBJ2-7	many	CSARLDRLSYEQYF	TGCAGTGCTAGACTCGACAGGCTCTCCTACGAGCAGTACTTC
-	15	TRBV12-3/TRBV12-4	TRBJ1-1	many	CANSFSARVILGAFF	TGTGCCAACAGTTTTTCCGCCAGGGTGATCCTTGGAGCTTTCTTT
-	15	TRBV29-1	TRBJ2-1	-	CSVDGGQVRFNEQFF	TGCAGCGTTGATGGGGGACAAGTCCGTTTCAATGAGCAGTTCTTC
TRBD2	15	TRBV7-8	TRBJ2-5	many	CASRGLAGGPDSTYF	TGTGCCAGCAGGGGATTAGCGGGAGGGCCGGATTCGACTTACTTC
-	13	TRBV20-1	TRBJ2-7	many	CSARDSLAYEQYF	TGCAGTGCTAGAGATAGCCTAGCCTACGAGCAGTACTTC
TRBD1	13	TRBV7-3	TRBJ1-2	-	CASSSGGGDGYTF	TGTGCCAGCAGCTCCGGAGGGGGCGATGGCTACACCTTC